The clone carrying this TCR beta chain has more than one count but fewer than ten. The antigen is not known. Trimming at V came to 6 bases and at J to 2 bases, leaving 6 bases not matched to a gene. CDR1 LNHDA and CDR2 SQIVND come from the germline V gene (reference sequence). The CDR3 consists of 14 residues. This sample was included in a study of T-cell reconstitution after alpha-beta-depleted transplantation in children. The TCRbeta library was prepared with unique molecular identifiers. MiXCR was run by TCRdb on the PCR reads, yielding one entry per CDR3 protein. Of roughly 74,000 distinct CDR3 sequences listed, about a sixth were seen once; the top ten hold about half. Notes on the study in general: T-cell numbers and diversity, one year after transplant, stemmed largely from T cells that were newly produced. Surviving thymic progenitors and recipient T cells were the source of high TCRbeta diversity at day 60 in some patients. The origin of alpha-beta T cells about two months after transplant was reportedly several hundred expanded graft clones.

This receptor was obtained from a male patient aged 2-9 years who had a stem cell transplant for acute lymphoblastic leukemia, so the T cells may come from the graft donor. This specimen was PBMCs, mostly from graft donor cells, taken 360 days after TCRalphabeta/CD19-depleted stem cell transplant. J is TRBJ2-7 and V is TRBV19; 8 bases are a match to TRBD1. The CDR3 bases are TGTGCCAGTAGCGACAGGGGCCCTACCTACGAGCAGTACTTC. This translates into CASSDRGPTYEQYF.